The 21 T cell receptor beta chains below come from one sample, sequenced in a study of T cell responses to AZD1222 COVID-19 vaccine. Profiled with immunoSEQ multiplex PCR; TCRdb holds only in-frame clones, not every one. Of approximately 150,000 clones in the sample, 94% are singletons; the top ten hold over 1%. The material was peripheral blood, obtained on day 0 of AZD1222 vaccination. Receptors originate from an adult in good health.

This chain links TRBV5-4 with TRBJ2-5, with TRBD2 identical over 13 bases. The CDR3 covers 17 residues. Germline V CDR1 and CDR2: SGHNT, YYREEE (reference sequence). With 4 bases clipped from V and 5 bases from J, the junction kept 11 bases outside the gene matches. The CDR3 sequence: CASSRRTSGRTGETQYF. CDR3 bases: TGTGCCAGCAGCCGAAGGACTAGCGGGAGAACTGGGGAGACCCAGTACTTC.

The chain recombines TRBV7-9 with TRBJ1-1; D perhaps matches TRBD1 (5 bases). Trimming removed 6 bases at V and 2 bases at J, with 19 bases between. The germline V gene has CDR1 SEHNR and CDR2 FQNEAQ (reference sequence). The CDR3 is 16 residues long. CDR3 sequence (DNA): TGTGCCAGCAGGCAAAGCGCAGGGCATATTAACACTGAAGCTTTCTTT. This gives the protein CASRQSAGHINTEAFF.

This chain links TRBV4-1 with TRBJ1-5; the D is unclear. The CDR3 runs to 15 residues. V was pared by 0 bases and J by 6 bases, with 12 bases between. In germline, CDR1 is MGHRA, CDR2 YSYEKL. CDR3 bases: TGCGCCAGCAGCCAAGAGGGAAGAACTGGTCAGCCCCAGCATTTT. This codes for CASSQEGRTGQPQHF.

V and J are TRBV3-1 (or the pseudogene TRBV3-2) and TRBJ1-2; D is possibly TRBD1 (6 bases). CDR3 length equals 16 residues. Trimming removed 3 bases at V and 4 bases at J, with 18 bases between. The germline V gene has CDR1 LGHDT and CDR2 YNNKEL (reference sequence). In DNA, the CDR3 is TGTGCCAGCAGCCATACTTCACAGGGCGCGATCTATGGCTACACCTTC. Protein sequence: CASSHTSQGAIYGYTF.

J is TRBJ2-1 and V is TRBV24-1, with D possibly matching TRBD2 (5 bases). CDR3 length: 12 amino acids. V lost 3 bases and J 8 bases, leaving 7 bases between the germline ends. Germline CDR1 KGHDR, CDR2 SFDVKD. The CDR3 DNA follows: TGTGCCACCAGTGATCACGGGGATGAGCAGTTCTTC. Encoded protein: CATSDHGDEQFF.

The sample holds one count of this clone. V and J are TRBV5-1 and TRBJ2-5, with D perhaps matching TRBD1 or TRBD2 (5 bases each). V shed 2 bases and J shed 5 bases, with 16 bases lying between them. This CDR3 region has 15 residues. Germline CDR1 reads SGHRS; CDR2 reads YFSETQ. The CDR3 DNA reads TGCGCCAGCAGCTTTCAACCCGGGACCTTGGAGACCCAGTACTTC. This gives the protein CASSFQPGTLETQYF. The full variable domain, with the rest looked up from reference TRBV5-1 and TRBJ2-5, is KAGVTQTPRYLIKTRGQQVTLSCSPISGHRSVSWYQQTPGQGLQFLFEYFSETQRNKGNFPGRFSGRQFSNSRSEMNVSTLELGDSALYLCASSFQPGTLETQYFGPGTRLLVL.

J is TRBJ1-6 and V is TRBV25-1, with a weak D call TRBD1 (5 bases). The germline V gene has CDR1 MGHDK and CDR2 SYGVNS. This CDR3 is built from 12 residues. Trimming shortened V by 1 base and J by 10 bases, and 5 bases separated the two germline ends. The CDR3 region has the DNA TGTGCCAGCAGTGAATGGGGGTCACCCCTCCACTTT. As protein: CASSEWGSPLHF.

The CDR3, as DNA: TGTGCCAGCAGCCACGGGGGCGACTACACAGATACGCAGTATTTT. As protein: CASSHGGDYTDTQYF. This rearrangement joins TRBV3-1 (or the pseudogene TRBV3-2) to TRBJ2-3; D could derive from TRBD1 or TRBD2 (6 bases each). Germline V CDR1 and CDR2: LGHDT, YNNKEL (reference sequence). The CDR3 covers 15 residues. Trimming shortened V by 3 bases and J by 2 bases, and 12 bases separated the two germline ends.

The chain combines TRBV7-8 with TRBJ1-5; D is unresolved. The germline gives CDR1 SGHVS, CDR2 FQNEAQ. V was pared by 10 bases and J by 1 base, with 20 bases between. The CDR3 extends over 16 amino acids. CDR3 nucleotide sequence: TGTGCCACCATCCGCGGAGGTTTAGGGAGCAATCAGCCCCAGCATTTT. It translates to CATIRGGLGSNQPQHF.

The chain combines TRBV7-2 with TRBJ2-1; 10 nucleotides match TRBD2. With V trimmed by 3 bases and J by 6 bases, 5 bases remained unmatched. The CDR3 is 15 residues long. The germline gives CDR1 SGHTA, CDR2 FQGNSA. The CDR3 loop reads CASSFRLAGGNEQFF. Written as DNA, the CDR3 is TGTGCCAGCAGCTTTCGATTAGCGGGAGGCAATGAGCAGTTCTTC.

The chain links TRBV9 to TRBJ1-2; TRBD1 might be the D (6 bases). Between the trimmed V and J ends, which lost 2 bases and 6 bases, there was a span of 11 bases. The CDR3 is made up of 13 amino acids. Germline V lookup: CDR1 SGDLS, CDR2 YYNGEE. The CDR3 region is CASSVDRFNGYTF. CDR3 nucleotide sequence: TGTGCCAGCAGCGTGGACAGATTCAATGGCTACACCTTC.

This chain connects TRBV5-6 to TRBJ1-4; D is uncertain. Trimming took 4 bases from V and 11 from J, leaving 9 bases between them. CDR3 size: 11 residues. From germline, CDR1 is SGHDT and CDR2 YYEEEE. CDR3 loop: CASSRDTKLFF. CDR3 sequence (DNA): TGTGCCAGCAGCCGAGATACTAAACTGTTTTTT.

The chain uses TRBV11-2 and TRBJ1-5; D unresolved. Germline CDR1 reads SGHAT; CDR2 reads FQNNGV. The CDR3 extends over 13 amino acids. V was clipped by 1 base and J by 7 bases, with 8 bases between them. CDR3 nucleotides: TGTGCCAGCAGCTTAGCGGCCTGGCAGCCCCAGCATTTT. Protein: CASSLAAWQPQHF.

The gene calls are TRBV27 and TRBJ1-6, with 8 bases lining up with TRBD1. This CDR3 contains 15 residues. The V and J ends lost 2 bases and 9 bases, in that order; junction bases with no gene match: 6. CDR1 is MNHEY, CDR2 SMNVEV, per germline (reference sequence). The CDR3 DNA sequence: TGTGCCAGCAGTTTAGGGGGACAGGTAGCTTCACCCCTCCACTTT. It yields the protein CASSLGGQVASPLHF.

The rearrangement links TRBV11-2 to TRBJ2-1, with 10 bases identical to TRBD2. The CDR3 is 15 amino acids. J gave up 8 bases and V 4 bases, and 8 bases lay outside the gene matches. The V gene's germline CDR1 is SGHAT and CDR2 FQNNGV. This chain's CDR3 is CASSSLAGGSDEQFF. CDR3 DNA: TGTGCCAGCAGCTCGTTAGCGGGAGGTTCGGATGAGCAGTTCTTC.

The V and J genes are TRBV28 and TRBJ1-2; D gene uncertain. Germline CDR1 MDHEN, CDR2 SYDVKM. V dropped 3 bases and J dropped 0 bases, with 23 bases sitting between them. This CDR3 region has 19 residues. CDR3 bases: TGTGCCAGCAGTTTTTTCCATCTGCGCGGTCGGGGAGCTAACTATGGCTACACCTTC. Encoded protein: CASSFFHLRGRGANYGYTF.

The V call is TRBV6-5, the J call TRBJ1-5, with D perhaps TRBD1 (6 bases). Trimming pared 7 bases from V and 6 bases from J, leaving 13 bases between. Per the germline V gene, CDR1 is MNHEY and CDR2 is SVGAGI. The CDR3 is 13 amino acids. The CDR3 is CASTTQGFQPQHF. In DNA, the CDR3 is TGTGCCAGCACCACCCAGGGGTTTCAGCCCCAGCATTTT.

There are a few counts of this clone. The genes are TRBV7-6 and TRBJ2-7; no definite D call. The germline CDR1 and CDR2 sequences are SGHVS and FNYEAQ. The CDR3 runs to 15 residues. The V end was cut by 1 base, the J end by 3 bases, with 13 bases between. CDR3 bases: TGTGCCAGCAGCTTAGAAGCATCGGTCGGCTACGAGCAGTACGTC. Translating gives CASSLEASVGYEQYV.

The V and J genes are TRBV7-2 and TRBJ1-2; no clear D. Germline CDR1 SGHTA, CDR2 FQGNSA. Trimming pared 8 bases from V and 9 bases from J, leaving 22 bases between. The CDR3 length is 14 residues. The CDR3 nucleotides are TGTGCCAGCCGACAAACCTCCCCCCGGCTACGCTACACCTTC. As protein: CASRQTSPRLRYTF.

J is TRBJ1-1 and V is TRBV19; D is uncertain. From germline, CDR1 is LNHDA and CDR2 SQIVND (reference sequence). The CDR3 totals 14 residues. V lost 0 bases, J lost 1 base, and 6 bases lay in between. The chain's CDR3 is CASSIDPRNTEAFF. CDR3 sequence (DNA): TGTGCCAGTAGTATAGACCCGCGGAACACTGAAGCTTTCTTT.

In its sample, this clone was seen a few times. The chain recombines TRBV7-7 with TRBJ2-2; the D is unclear. Deletions cut 0 bases from V and 10 bases from J, with 12 bases between. The CDR3 loop spans 14 amino acids. CDR1 and CDR2 from the germline V gene are SSHAT and FNYEAQ (reference sequence). Here the CDR3 reads CASSLAGHRKELFF. The CDR3, as DNA: TGTGCCAGCAGCTTAGCAGGGCACCGAAAGGAGCTGTTTTTT.